This T cell receptor beta chain was observed in a study of response to subunit inactivated influenza vaccine. This CDR3 is 14 amino acids long. Trimming took 7 bases from V and 0 from J, leaving 11 bases between them. Per germline, CDR1 SGHAT and CDR2 FQNNGV. TCRdb analysed the RT-PCR reads with MiXCR anew, one entry per CDR3 protein. Here the sample spans 750,000 to 850,000 distinct CDR3 sequences, about a fifth being singletons. The V call is TRBV11-2, the J call TRBJ2-3; D might be TRBD2 (5 bases). This TCR was sampled from a man in his fifties or sixties who received an inactivated influenza vaccine. The source was PBMCs from blood, collected 5 to 6 days after vaccination. CDR3 in amino acids: CASTYTGSTDTQYF. As DNA, the CDR3 is TGTGCCAGCACCTACACGGGGAGCACAGATACGCAGTATTTT.